This T cell receptor (beta chain) was sequenced during a study of blood T cell repertoires in COVID-19. Original processing methods: Nucleated cell counts were estimated from reference gene primer amplification. Profiled with immunoSEQ multiplex PCR; TCRdb holds only in-frame clones, not every one. The V and J calls and clone size were taken over from that table, and D and trimming were inferred from the DNA. The table records some 200,000 clones, roughly 90% of them present only once. Followed longitudinally, the Seattle patients had been enrolled during active infection. The CDR3 extends over 14 amino acids. Germline CDR1 reads SGHRS; CDR2 reads YFSETQ. The V segment lost 4 bases and the J segment 4 bases; nucleotides outside the gene matches: 6.

This receptor was obtained from a man aged 50 or older with COVID-19, enrolled during active disease. The V gene is TRBV5-1, the J gene TRBJ1-1; 8 bases agree with TRBD1. Sequences were obtained from peripheral blood. This CDR3 reads CASSETGDGTEAFF. CDR3 in DNA: TGCGCCAGCAGCGAGACAGGGGATGGCACTGAAGCTTTCTTT.